The 25 T cell receptor beta chains presented below share a single source sample, sequenced in a study of T cell repertoires in cytomegalovirus infection. MiXCR, run by TCRdb on the reads, gives a single entry per CDR3 protein. This repertoire shows some 500,000 distinct CDR3 sequences, around two fifths found once; its top ten account for over 45%. Antigens for these TCRs are unknown. The material was cultured PBMCs, obtained from culture after CMV antigen stimulation. These receptors were taken from a human donor in good health (CMV status not recorded). Some clones in this sample may be carry-over from other donors' samples.

This clonotype was detected ten times or more. The V and J genes are TRBV7-2 and TRBJ1-1; no clear D gene. Per germline, CDR1 SGHTA and CDR2 FQGNSA. The CDR3 totals 13 residues. The V and J ends lost 3 bases and 1 base respectively, with 6 bases between them. CDR3 nucleotide sequence: TGTGCCAGCAGCTTCGCCGAGAACACTGAAGCTTTCTTT. The encoded protein is CASSFAENTEAFF.

There are a few counts of this clonotype. CDR3 in amino acids: CASSKENPNSPLHF. The CDR3 DNA reads as TGTGCCAGCAGCAAGGAGAATCCTAATTCACCCCTCCACTTT. The V gene is TRBV7-4, the J gene TRBJ1-6; no clear D. Germline V CDR1 and CDR2: SGHVT, SQSDAQ. This CDR3 is 14 amino acids long. Trimming removed 5 bases from V and 6 bases from J, with 11 bases in between.

The V gene is TRBV6-2 or TRBV6-3, the J gene TRBJ2-3; D remains ambiguous. Trimming stripped 5 bases from V and 3 bases from J, with 12 bases between. CDR1 and CDR2 from the germline V gene are MNHEY and SVGEGT. This CDR3 has 14 residues. This CDR3 reads CASSGLRVTDTQYF. The DNA for the CDR3 is TGTGCCAGCAGTGGCTTAAGGGTTACAGATACGCAGTATTTT.

This chain connects TRBV19 to TRBJ2-3; unclear D gene. The V end was cut by 7 bases, the J end by 2 bases, with 16 bases between. CDR1 and CDR2 (germline): LNHDA, SQIVND (reference sequence). There are 15 residues in the CDR3. CDR3 in DNA: TGTGCCAGTAAAGATTTTCAAGAAAACACAGATACGCAGTATTTT. Amino acids: CASKDFQENTDTQYF.

V usage is TRBV20-1 and J usage is TRBJ1-1; TRBD1 aligns across 7 bases. The CDR3 is made up of 11 amino acids. Germline loops: CDR1 DFQATT, CDR2 SNEGSKA (reference sequence). CDR3 amino acids: CRGDSHRKAFF. The DNA of the CDR3 is TGCAGAGGGGACAGCCACAGGAAGGCTTTCTTT.

The V gene is TRBV2, the J gene TRBJ2-5; 7 positions agree with TRBD1. The V gene's germline CDR1 is SNHLY and CDR2 FYNNEI. This CDR3 spans 13 amino acids. V shed 6 bases and J 3 bases; nucleotides not matched to a gene: 4. The CDR3 DNA reads as TGTGCCAGCAGAAAGACAGGGAAAGAGACCCAGTACTTC. Its translation is CASRKTGKETQYF. Using reference TRBV2 and TRBJ2-5 for the parts outside the CDR3, the full variable domain is EPEVTQTPSHQVTQMGQEVILRCVPISNHLYFYWYRQILGQKVEFLVSFYNNEISEKSEIFDDQFSVERPDGSNFTLKIRSTKLEDSAMYFCASRKTGKETQYFGPGTRLLVL.

V is TRBV6-5 and J is TRBJ2-1; TRBD2 might be the D (5 bases). The V end lost 5 bases, the J end lost 6 bases, and 8 bases lay between the germline ends. The length of the CDR3 is 12 residues. Germline CDR1 and CDR2: MNHEY and SVGAGI. CDR3 bases: TGTGCCAGCAGTCGGAGCGGCAATGAGCAGTTCTTC. This codes for CASSRSGNEQFF.

This sequence joins TRBV6-5 and TRBJ2-1; maybe TRBD2 (5 bases). Trimming took off 0 bases at V and 2 bases at J, with 17 bases between the two ends. The CDR3 totals 18 residues. Germline V gives CDR1 MNHEY, CDR2 SVGAGI. The DNA of the CDR3 is TGTGCCAGCAGTTACTCGGGCGGGCAGCCTAGCACCTACAATGAGCAGTTCTTC. Protein product: CASSYSGGQPSTYNEQFF.

This clonotype was seen a few times. The chain uses TRBV12-3 or TRBV12-4 and TRBJ1-1; a weak D match, TRBD1 (5 bases). The germline V and J ends were trimmed by 3 bases and 5 bases, with 13 bases remaining between them. The CDR3 is 14 amino acids. The CDR3 loop is CASSLRGVGTEAFF. The CDR3 DNA reads as TGTGCCAGCAGTTTGAGGGGAGTAGGGACTGAAGCTTTCTTT.

The V call is TRBV30, the J call TRBJ2-1; 15 bases are shared with TRBD2. The V gene end was trimmed by 5 bases and the J gene end by 2 bases; junction bases not matched to a gene: 19. Per the germline V gene, CDR1 is GTSNPN and CDR2 is SVGIG (reference sequence). The CDR3 sequence is 21 residues long. Here the CDR3 DNA reads TGTGCCTGGGTCGCGAAAACGGGACTAGCGGGAGGAGGAGGGCCCTACAATGAGCAGTTCTTC. Translating gives CAWVAKTGLAGGGGPYNEQFF.

The V and J genes are TRBV7-8 and TRBJ1-5; D not certain. V gave up 1 base and J gave up 0 bases, with 7 bases separating them. Germline values: CDR1 SGHVS, CDR2 FQNEAQ. The CDR3 totals 15 residues. The CDR3 DNA reads as TGTGCCAGCAGCTTAGACAGCTATAGCAATCAGCCCCAGCATTTT. Its translation: CASSLDSYSNQPQHF.

This clonotype was observed a few times. The chain has TRBV7-2 and TRBJ2-5; 7 nucleotides line up with TRBD2. Germline CDR1 SGHTA, CDR2 FQGNSA. The CDR3 extends over 14 amino acids. V was clipped by 5 bases and J by 2 bases; unmatched bases: 5. CDR3 DNA: TGTGCCAGCAGCCCGGGACTACCTCAAGAGACCCAGTACTTC. It yields the protein CASSPGLPQETQYF.

The chain recombines TRBV12-3 or TRBV12-4 with TRBJ1-1; TRBD1 matches 8 bases. Trimming took 3 bases from V and 7 from J; bases not matched to a gene: 7. The CDR3 spans 14 residues. The CDR3 bases are TGTGCCAGCAGTTTGAGGCAGGGGGCGGATGAAGCTTTCTTT. Translation: CASSLRQGADEAFF.

The chain is built from TRBV6-2 or TRBV6-3 and TRBJ2-7; the D call may be TRBD1 or TRBD2 (5 bases each). This CDR3 spans 16 amino acids. V was shortened by 4 bases and J by 2 bases, with 18 bases between the two germline ends. Germline CDR1 and CDR2: MNHEY and SVGEGT. CDR3 amino acids: CASSSRDPEHPYEQYF. The CDR3 DNA is TGTGCCAGCAGTTCCCGGGACCCGGAACACCCCTACGAGCAGTACTTC.

This clonotype appeared a few times. In nucleotides, the CDR3 is TGTGCCAGCAGCTTAGTGGGAGTGAGCAATCAGCCCCAGCATTTT. Translation gives CASSLVGVSNQPQHF. V gene TRBV7-2 combines with J gene TRBJ1-5; D gene uncertain. The CDR3 covers 15 residues. The V gene lost 1 base and the J gene lost 1 base, with 8 bases spanning the gap. Germline CDR1 and CDR2: SGHTA and FQGNSA. The entire variable domain, with the rest obtained from reference TRBV7-2 and TRBJ1-5, is as follows: GAGVSQSPSNKVTEKGKDVELRCDPISGHTALYWYRQSLGQGLEFLIYFQGNSAPDKSGLPSDRFSAERTGGSVSTLTIQRTQQEDSAVYLCASSLVGVSNQPQHFGDGTRLSIL.

J is TRBJ2-7 and V is TRBV10-3; D might be TRBD2 (6 bases). Germline V gene lookup returns CDR1 ENHRY and CDR2 SYGVKD. The ends were cut back, 8 bases at V and 5 bases at J, with 13 bases in the middle. The CDR3 is made up of 12 amino acids. The CDR3 coding sequence is TGTGCCATCGGCGGGATCGGGGACGAGCAGTACTTC. This sequence encodes CAIGGIGDEQYF.

The sample holds a few counts of this clonotype. V and J are TRBV20-1 and TRBJ2-3; the D is unclear. V gave up 4 bases and J gave up 4 bases, with 21 bases separating them. The CDR3 runs to 16 residues. Looked up from germline, CDR1 is DFQATT and CDR2 is SNEGSKA (reference sequence). CDR3 nucleotides: TGCAGTGCTACCGAGTTACCCCTAGTTCTCGCAGATACGCAGTATTTT. Translated, it gives CSATELPLVLADTQYF.

Notes on this clonotype: The junction shows a germline mismatch at one end, possibly a read error. This rearrangement joins TRBV7-2 to TRBJ2-7; a possible D gene is TRBD1 (5 bases). This CDR3 comprises 14 residues. CDR1 is SGHTA, CDR2 FQGNSA, per germline. DNA of the CDR3: TGTGCCAGCAGCTTTGGGCGGACATACTACGACCAGTACTTC. Its protein product is CASSFGRTYYDQYF.

The chain couples TRBV6-2 or TRBV6-3 to TRBJ2-7; D call uncertain. V lost 2 bases and J lost 5, with 7 bases in between. Germline loops: CDR1 MNHEY, CDR2 SVGEGT. The CDR3 covers 12 residues. The CDR3 DNA sequence: TGTGCCAGCAGTTACCCCCCAAACGAGCAGTACTTC. Its translation: CASSYPPNEQYF.

This chain connects TRBV5-1 to TRBJ2-3, with D tentatively TRBD1 or TRBD2 (5 bases each). CDR3 length: 14 amino acids. Per germline, CDR1 SGHRS and CDR2 YFSETQ. Trimming took 4 bases from V and 7 from J, leaving 16 bases between them. The CDR3 protein is CASSERSDTYTQYF. In DNA, the CDR3 is TGCGCCAGCAGCGAGCGGTCGGACACTTATACGCAGTATTTT.

The chain employs TRBV20-1 and TRBJ2-5; 12 nucleotides align to TRBD1. This CDR3 has 15 amino acids. V was clipped by 3 bases and J by 5 bases; unmatched bases: 7. Germline V gene sequence: CDR1 DFQATT, CDR2 SNEGSKA (reference sequence). CDR3 nucleotide sequence: TGCAGTGCTAGGGCCGGGACAGGGGGCTTGGAGACCCAGTACTTC. Its translation is CSARAGTGGLETQYF.

This chain uses TRBV6-6 with TRBJ2-1; 9 nucleotides line up with TRBD2. The CDR3 loop spans 15 amino acids. Germline assignment: CDR1 MNHNY and CDR2 SVGAGI (reference sequence). Germline trimming cut 6 bases from V and 10 bases from J; bases unmatched to any gene: 13. Written as DNA, the CDR3 is TGTGCCAGCAGCCCCCGGGCGGGAGGGCCCCGAGAGCAGTTCTTC. This codes for CASSPRAGGPREQFF.

The rearrangement uses TRBV7-1 and TRBJ2-5; unclear D gene. TRBV7-1 is classed as an ORF, of uncertain function. V lost 5 bases and J 5 bases, leaving 12 bases between the germline ends. The CDR3 extends over 13 amino acids. Written as DNA, the CDR3 is TGTGCCAGCAGCGGTTCCAACGCGGAGACCCAGTACTTC. Its protein product is CASSGSNAETQYF.

This rearrangement joins TRBV4-2 to TRBJ1-3; possibly TRBD1 for D (5 bases). This CDR3 comprises 16 residues. Germline V lookup: CDR1 LGHNA, CDR2 YNFKEQ. V gave up 0 bases and J gave up 2 bases, with 11 bases separating them. The CDR3 DNA follows: TGTGCCAGCAGCCAAGATCGGGCCAGGGCTGGAAACACCATATATTTT. It is translated as CASSQDRARAGNTIYF.

At least ten counts were recorded for this clonotype. V and J are TRBV7-8 and TRBJ2-1; D perhaps matches TRBD2 (6 bases). This CDR3 has 16 amino acids. The V end was cut by 4 bases, the J end by 0 bases, with 13 bases between. Germline lookup yields CDR1 SGHVS and CDR2 FQNEAQ. The CDR3 here is CASSSKGLSSYNEQFF. DNA of the CDR3: TGTGCCAGCAGCTCAAAGGGACTTAGCTCCTACAATGAGCAGTTCTTC.